This T cell receptor (beta chain) was retrieved from a study of T cell responses to AZD1222 COVID-19 vaccine. The study, taken as a whole, reports: At 160-218 and 743-854, vaccine-associated CD4 TCRs were dominant, and they spanned spike. Possibly, clonal diversity was underestimated; donors were largely white British and included more females. Epitopes outside B.1.351 and B.1.1.7 mutated regions reportedly drew nearly half of spike TCRs.

This CDR3 region has 15 residues. CDR1 is MGHRA, CDR2 YSYEKL, per germline. V gave up 3 bases and J gave up 0 bases, with 9 bases separating them. TCRdb's table, derived via immunoSEQ multiplex PCR, lists solely in-frame clones and lacks some. The table includes approximately 100,000 clones, approximately 90% detected once. Remarks on this clone: The antigen remains undetermined.

The source material was peripheral blood, sampled on day 0 of AZD1222 vaccination. V gene TRBV4-1 combines with J gene TRBJ1-3, with no clear D. The sequence was obtained from an adult in good health. CDR3 sequence reads: CASSHLAYSGNTIYF. The CDR3 DNA reads TGCGCCAGCAGCCATCTGGCCTACTCTGGAAACACCATATATTTT.